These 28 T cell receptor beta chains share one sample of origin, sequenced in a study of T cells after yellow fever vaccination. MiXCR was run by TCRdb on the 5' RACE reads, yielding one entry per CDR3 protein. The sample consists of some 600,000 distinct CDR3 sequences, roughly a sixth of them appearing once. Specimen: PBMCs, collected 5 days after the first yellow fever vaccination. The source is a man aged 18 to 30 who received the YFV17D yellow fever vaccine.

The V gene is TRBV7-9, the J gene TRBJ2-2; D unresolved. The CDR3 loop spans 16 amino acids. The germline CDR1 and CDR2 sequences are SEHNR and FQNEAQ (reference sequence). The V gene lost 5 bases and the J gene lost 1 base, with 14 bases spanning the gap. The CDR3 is CASSPTVPRNTGELFF. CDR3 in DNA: TGTGCCAGCAGCCCAACAGTCCCTCGGAACACCGGGGAGCTGTTTTTT.

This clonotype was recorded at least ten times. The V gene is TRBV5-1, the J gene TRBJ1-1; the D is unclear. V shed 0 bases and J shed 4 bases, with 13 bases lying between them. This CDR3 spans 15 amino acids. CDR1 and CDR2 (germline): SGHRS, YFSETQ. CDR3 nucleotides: TGCGCCAGCAGCTTGGCACAGACAATCGGCACTGAAGCTTTCTTT. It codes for CASSLAQTIGTEAFF.

CDR3 in DNA: TGTGCCAGCAGCTGGACGCTAACTAGCACAGATACGCAGTATTTT. Translating gives CASSWTLTSTDTQYF. This chain connects TRBV7-2 to TRBJ2-3; no definite D call. Per germline, CDR1 SGHTA and CDR2 FQGNSA. The V gene lost 4 bases and the J gene lost 0 bases, with 11 bases spanning the gap. The CDR3 loop spans 15 amino acids.

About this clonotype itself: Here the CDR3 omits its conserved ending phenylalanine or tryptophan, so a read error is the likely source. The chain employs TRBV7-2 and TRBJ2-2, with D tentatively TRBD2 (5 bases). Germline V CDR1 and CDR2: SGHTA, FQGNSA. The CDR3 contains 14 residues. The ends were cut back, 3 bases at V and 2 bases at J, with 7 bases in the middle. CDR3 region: CASSFDYNTGELFS. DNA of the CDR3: TGTGCCAGCAGCTTCGACTACAACACCGGGGAGCTGTTTTCT.

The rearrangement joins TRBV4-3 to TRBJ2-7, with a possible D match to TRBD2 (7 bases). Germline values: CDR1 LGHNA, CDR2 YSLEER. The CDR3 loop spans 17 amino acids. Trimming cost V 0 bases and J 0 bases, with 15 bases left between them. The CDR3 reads CASSQDGAGEGSYEQYF. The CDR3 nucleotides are TGCGCCAGCAGCCAAGATGGGGCAGGGGAGGGCTCCTACGAGCAGTACTTC.

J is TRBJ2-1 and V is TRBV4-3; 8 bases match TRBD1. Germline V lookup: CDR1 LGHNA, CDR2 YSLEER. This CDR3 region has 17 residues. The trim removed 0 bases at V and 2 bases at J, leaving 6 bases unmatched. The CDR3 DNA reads TGCGCCAGCAGCCAAGATCTCGGACAGGGACCCTACAATGAGCAGTTCTTC. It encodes CASSQDLGQGPYNEQFF.

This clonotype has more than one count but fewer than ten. The CDR3 is CATSRVGGAMGNQPQHF. CDR3 coding DNA: TGTGCCACCAGCAGAGTCGGGGGGGCAATGGGCAATCAGCCCCAGCATTTT. This rearrangement joins TRBV15 to TRBJ1-5, with a weak D call TRBD1 (6 bases). The CDR3 is 17 amino acids. Between the trimmed V and J ends, which lost 1 base and 2 bases, there was a span of 15 bases. Germline CDR1 reads LNHNV; CDR2 reads YYDKDF (reference sequence).

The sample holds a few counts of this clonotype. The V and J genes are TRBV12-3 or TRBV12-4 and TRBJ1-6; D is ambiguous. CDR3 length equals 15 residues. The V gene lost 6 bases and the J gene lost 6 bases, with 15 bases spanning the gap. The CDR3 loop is CASSPTLPSNSPLHF. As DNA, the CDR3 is TGTGCCAGCAGCCCTACACTGCCTTCTAATTCACCCCTCCACTTT.

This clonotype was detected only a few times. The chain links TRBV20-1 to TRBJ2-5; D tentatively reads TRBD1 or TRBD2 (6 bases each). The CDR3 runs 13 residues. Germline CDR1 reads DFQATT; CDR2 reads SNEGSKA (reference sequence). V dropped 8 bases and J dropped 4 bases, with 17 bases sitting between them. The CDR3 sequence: CSSTLEGGETQYF. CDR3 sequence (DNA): TGCAGTTCCACGTTAGAGGGGGGAGAGACCCAGTACTTC.

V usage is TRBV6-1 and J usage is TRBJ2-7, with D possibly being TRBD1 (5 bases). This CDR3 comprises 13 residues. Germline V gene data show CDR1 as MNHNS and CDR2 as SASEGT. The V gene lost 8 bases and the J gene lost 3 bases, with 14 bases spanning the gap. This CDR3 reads CASSRALNYEQYV. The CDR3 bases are TGTGCCAGCTCCAGGGCCCTGAACTACGAGCAGTACGTC.

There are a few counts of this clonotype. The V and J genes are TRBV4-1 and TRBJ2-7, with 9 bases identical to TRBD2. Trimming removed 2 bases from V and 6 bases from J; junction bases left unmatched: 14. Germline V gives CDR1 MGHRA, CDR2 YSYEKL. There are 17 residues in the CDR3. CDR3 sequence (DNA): TGCGCCAGCAGCCAAAGGTATGCGGGGGGGCCTTTCGGCGAGCAGTACTTC. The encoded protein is CASSQRYAGGPFGEQYF.

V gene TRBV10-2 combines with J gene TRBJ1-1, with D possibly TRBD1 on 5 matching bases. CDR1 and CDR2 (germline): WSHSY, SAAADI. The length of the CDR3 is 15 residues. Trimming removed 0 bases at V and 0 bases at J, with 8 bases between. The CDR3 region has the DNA TGCGCCAGCAGTGAGTCGGGACGGCTGAACACTGAAGCTTTCTTT. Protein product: CASSESGRLNTEAFF.

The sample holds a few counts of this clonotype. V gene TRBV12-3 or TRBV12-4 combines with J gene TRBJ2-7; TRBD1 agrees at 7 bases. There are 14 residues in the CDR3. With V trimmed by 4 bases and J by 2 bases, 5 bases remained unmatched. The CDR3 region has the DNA TGTGCCAGCAGTTCCGGACAGGATGCCTACGAGCAGTACTTC. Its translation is CASSSGQDAYEQYF.

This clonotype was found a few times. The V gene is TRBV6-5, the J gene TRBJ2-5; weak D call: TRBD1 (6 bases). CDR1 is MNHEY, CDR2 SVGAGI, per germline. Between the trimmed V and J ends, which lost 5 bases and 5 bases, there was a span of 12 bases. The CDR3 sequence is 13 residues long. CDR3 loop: CASSTMRGETQYF. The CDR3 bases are TGTGCCAGCAGTACTATGAGGGGGGAGACCCAGTACTTC.

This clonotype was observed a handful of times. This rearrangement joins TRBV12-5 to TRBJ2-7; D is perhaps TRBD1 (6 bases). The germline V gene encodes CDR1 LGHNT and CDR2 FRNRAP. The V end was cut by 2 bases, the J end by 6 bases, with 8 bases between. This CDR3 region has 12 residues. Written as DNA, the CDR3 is TGTGCTAGTGGTTTGCAACAGGGCGAGCAGTACTTC. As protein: CASGLQQGEQYF. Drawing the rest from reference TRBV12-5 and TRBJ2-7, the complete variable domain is DARVTQTPRHKVTEMGQEVTMRCQPILGHNTVFWYRQTMMQGLELLAYFRNRAPLDDSGMPKDRFSAEMPDATLATLKIQPSEPRDSAVYFCASGLQQGEQYFGPGTRLTVT.

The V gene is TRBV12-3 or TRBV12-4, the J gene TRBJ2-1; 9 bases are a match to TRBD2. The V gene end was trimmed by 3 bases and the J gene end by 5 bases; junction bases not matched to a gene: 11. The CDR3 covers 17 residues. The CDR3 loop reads CASSLYSGGPSHNEQFF. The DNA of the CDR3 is TGTGCCAGCAGTTTGTACAGCGGGGGGCCCTCGCACAATGAGCAGTTCTTC.

CDR3 region: CASSSLEYSSYEQYV. The CDR3 coding sequence is TGTGCCAGCAGTTCCCTTGAGTACAGCTCCTACGAGCAGTACGTC. The rearrangement joins TRBV6-2 or TRBV6-3 to TRBJ2-7; D gene ambiguous. Germline V gene lookup returns CDR1 MNHEY and CDR2 SVGEGT. Deletions cut 4 bases from V and 0 bases from J, with 13 bases between. The CDR3 sequence is 15 residues long.

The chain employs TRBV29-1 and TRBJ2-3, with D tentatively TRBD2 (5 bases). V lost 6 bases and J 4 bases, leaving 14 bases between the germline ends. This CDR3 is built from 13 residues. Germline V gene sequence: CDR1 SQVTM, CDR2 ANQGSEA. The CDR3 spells CSVPRVGADTQYF. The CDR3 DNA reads TGCAGCGTCCCAAGGGTCGGGGCAGATACGCAGTATTTT.

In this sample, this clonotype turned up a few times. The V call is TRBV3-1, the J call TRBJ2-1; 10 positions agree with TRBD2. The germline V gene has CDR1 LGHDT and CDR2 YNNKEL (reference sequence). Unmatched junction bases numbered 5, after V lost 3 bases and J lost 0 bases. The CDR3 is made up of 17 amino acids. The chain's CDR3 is CASSHLTSGRSYNEQFF. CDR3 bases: TGTGCCAGCAGCCACCTGACTAGCGGGCGCTCCTACAATGAGCAGTTCTTC.

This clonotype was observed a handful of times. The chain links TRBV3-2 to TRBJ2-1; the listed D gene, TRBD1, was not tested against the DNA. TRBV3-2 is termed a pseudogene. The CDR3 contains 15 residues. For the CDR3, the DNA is TGTGCCAGCACTCCGGGGCCGGGCTCCTACAATGAGCAGTTCTTC. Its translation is CASTPGPGSYNEQFF.

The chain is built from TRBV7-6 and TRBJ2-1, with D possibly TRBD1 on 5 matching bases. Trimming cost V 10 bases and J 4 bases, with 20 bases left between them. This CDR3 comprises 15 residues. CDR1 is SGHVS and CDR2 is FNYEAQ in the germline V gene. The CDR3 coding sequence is TGTGCCATTACACCCTTGGGGCTATTTTACAATGAGCAGTTCTTC. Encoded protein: CAITPLGLFYNEQFF.

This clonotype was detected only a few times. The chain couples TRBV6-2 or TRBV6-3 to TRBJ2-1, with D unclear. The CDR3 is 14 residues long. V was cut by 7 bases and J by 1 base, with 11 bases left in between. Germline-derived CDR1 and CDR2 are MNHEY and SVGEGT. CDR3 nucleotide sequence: TGTGCCAGCATCTCAGCTGAGTCCTACAATGAGCAGTTCTTC. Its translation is CASISAESYNEQFF.

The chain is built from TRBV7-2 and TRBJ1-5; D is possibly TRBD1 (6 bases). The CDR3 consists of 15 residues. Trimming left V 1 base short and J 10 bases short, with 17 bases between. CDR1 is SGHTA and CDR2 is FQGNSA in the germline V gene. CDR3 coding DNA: TGTGCCAGCAGCTTAGGATTGACGGGGGCCGACCCCCAGCATTTT. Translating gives CASSLGLTGADPQHF.

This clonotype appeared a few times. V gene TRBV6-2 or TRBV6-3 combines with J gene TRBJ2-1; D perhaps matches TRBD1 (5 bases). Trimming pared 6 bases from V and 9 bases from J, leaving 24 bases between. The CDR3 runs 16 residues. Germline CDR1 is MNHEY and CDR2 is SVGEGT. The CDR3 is CASSQDPPDSHPEQFF. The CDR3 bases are TGTGCCAGCAGCCAAGATCCTCCCGACAGCCACCCTGAGCAGTTCTTC.

The CDR3 here is CASSRKVGQDYEQYF. The CDR3 DNA is TGCGCCAGCAGCCGGAAAGTGGGGCAGGACTACGAGCAGTACTTC. The J gene is TRBJ2-7, the V gene TRBV4-3, with D possibly being TRBD1 (5 bases). The germline V and J ends were trimmed by 4 bases and 3 bases, with 16 bases remaining between them. This CDR3 contains 15 residues. The germline CDR1 and CDR2 sequences are LGHNA and YSLEER.

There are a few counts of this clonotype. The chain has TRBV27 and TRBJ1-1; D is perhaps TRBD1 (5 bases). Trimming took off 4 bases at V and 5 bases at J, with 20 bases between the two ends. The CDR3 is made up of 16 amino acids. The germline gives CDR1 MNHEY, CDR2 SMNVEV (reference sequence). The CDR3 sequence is CASSSDLTGTTTEAFF. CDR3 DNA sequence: TGTGCCAGCAGTTCCGACCTCACAGGCACAACGACTGAAGCTTTCTTT.

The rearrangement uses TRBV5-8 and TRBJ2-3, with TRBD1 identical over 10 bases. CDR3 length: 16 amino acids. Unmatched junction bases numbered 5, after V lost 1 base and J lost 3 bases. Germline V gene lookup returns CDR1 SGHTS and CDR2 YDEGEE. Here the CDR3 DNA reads TGTGCCAGCAGCTTGCCGGGGACAGGGGTGACAGATACGCAGTATTTT. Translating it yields CASSLPGTGVTDTQYF.

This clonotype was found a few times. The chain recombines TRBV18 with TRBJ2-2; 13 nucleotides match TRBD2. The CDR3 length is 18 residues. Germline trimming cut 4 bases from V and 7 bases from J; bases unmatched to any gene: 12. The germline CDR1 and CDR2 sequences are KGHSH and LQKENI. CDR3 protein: CASSLTGTSGASHGELFF. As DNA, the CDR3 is TGTGCCAGCTCACTTACCGGGACTAGCGGGGCTTCACACGGGGAGCTGTTTTTT.